Listed below are T cell receptor beta chains from one sample, sequenced in a study of blood T cell repertoires in COVID-19. Sequenced by immunoSEQ multiplex PCR; TCRdb stores in-frame clones only, minus some. The repertoire consists of 95,000 to 150,000 clones, with 85% to 90% occurring once and the leading ten covering approximately 2.3%. Sequenced input: peripheral blood. The receptors were sampled from a woman between 45 and 60 years old with acute or convalescent COVID-19. CDR3s include the opening cysteine and the closing phenylalanine or tryptophan. D genes are given only for firm matches. Clone size is given for some rows only: seen once, a few or many times, or a class if the clone is expanded.

TRBV14,TRBJ1-2,NA,NA,TGTGCCAGCAGCCAAGAGACAGTTTATGGCTACACCTTC,CASSQETVYGYTF
TRBV6-6,TRBJ1-4,NA,NA,TGTGCCAGCACGGGGGGCACTAATGAAAAACTGTTTTTT,CASTGGTNEKLFF
TRBV27,TRBJ2-5,once,NA,TGTGCCAGCAGTTTACCGGGAGAGACCCAGTACTTC,CASSLPGETQYF
TRBV7-9,TRBJ1-1,NA,NA,TGTGCCAGCAGTTACGCGGGGGGGAACACTGAAGCTTTCTTT,CASSYAGGNTEAFF
TRBV5-5,TRBJ2-3,NA,TRBD2,TGTGCCAGCAGCTTGCCAGCGGGAAGCACAGATACGCAGTATTTT,CASSLPAGSTDTQYF
TRBV13,TRBJ2-1,NA,TRBD1,TGTGCCAGCAGCGGGGACAGGAACAATGAGCAGTTCTTC,CASSGDRNNEQFF
TRBV6-2/TRBV6-3,TRBJ1-2,NA,NA,TGTGCCAGCAGTTCTGGACAGCTACTTACCTATGGCTACACCTTC,CASSSGQLLTYGYTF
TRBV30,TRBJ2-1,NA,TRBD2,TGTGCCATAACGGTGGGCGGGAGTTCTGAGCAGTTCTTC,CAITVGGSSEQFF
TRBV5-5,TRBJ1-6,NA,NA,TGTGCCAGCAGGCGTCAGGGAGGCGCCTATAATTCACCCCTCCACTTT,CASRRQGGAYNSPLHF
TRBV5-1,TRBJ2-5,NA,NA,TGCGCCAGCAGCCCGGGCGGGCCCCAAGAGACCCAGTACTTC,CASSPGGPQETQYF
TRBV6-5,TRBJ2-1,NA,TRBD2,TGTGCCAGCAGGCCGGGACTAGCGGGGGGGCGAGAGTTCTTC,CASRPGLAGGREFF
TRBV5-1,TRBJ1-2,NA,TRBD1,TGCGCCAGCAGCTTGGGGACAGGCCCAGACTACACCTTC,CASSLGTGPDYTF
TRBV6-2/TRBV6-3,TRBJ1-1,NA,NA,TGTGCCAGCAGTTACGGGCAGGGCCGGACTGAAGCTTTCTTT,CASSYGQGRTEAFF
TRBV13,TRBJ1-2,NA,NA,TGTGCCAGCAGCTTGGGAGACTATGGCTACACCTTC,CASSLGDYGYTF
TRBV18,TRBJ1-1,NA,NA,TGTGCCACCCGCGGGGCCCTGAACACTGAAGCTTTCTTT,CATRGALNTEAFF
TRBV6-5,TRBJ2-1,NA,TRBD2,TGTGCCAGCAGTTCTACTAGCGGGTTCTCCTACAATGAGCAGTTCTTC,CASSSTSGFSYNEQFF
TRBV6-1,TRBJ2-7,once,NA,TGTGCCAGCAGTGATGGCCAGGGGCCCGCCGAGCAGTACTTC,CASSDGQGPAEQYF
TRBV5-4,TRBJ2-1,NA,TRBD2,TGTGCCAGCAGCTTGGTCGCGGGAGGCTCCTACAATGAGCAGTTCTTC,CASSLVAGGSYNEQFF
TRBV27,TRBJ2-1,NA,TRBD2,TGTGCCAGCAGTTTATGGCTAGCGGGGTCCAATGAGCAGTTCTTC,CASSLWLAGSNEQFF
TRBV10-3,TRBJ2-3,NA,NA,TGTGCCATCGGTGAGGGAGGTTACACAGATACGCAGTATTTT,CAIGEGGYTDTQYF
TRBV2,TRBJ1-1,NA,NA,TGTGCCAGTAAAAAACTTCTGGGGGCAAGCACTGAAGCTTTCTTT,CASKKLLGASTEAFF
TRBV27,TRBJ1-2,NA,NA,TGTGCCAGCAGGATGACTGAGAACTATGGCTACACCTTC,CASRMTENYGYTF
TRBV4-2,TRBJ2-3,NA,TRBD2,TGTGCCAGCAGCCAATTAGCGGGATCCGGCACAGATACGCAGTATTTT,CASSQLAGSGTDTQYF
TRBV7-2,TRBJ2-1,NA,NA,TGTGCCAGCAGCTCCTCGACAGGAGCCTACAATGAGCAGTTCTTC,CASSSSTGAYNEQFF